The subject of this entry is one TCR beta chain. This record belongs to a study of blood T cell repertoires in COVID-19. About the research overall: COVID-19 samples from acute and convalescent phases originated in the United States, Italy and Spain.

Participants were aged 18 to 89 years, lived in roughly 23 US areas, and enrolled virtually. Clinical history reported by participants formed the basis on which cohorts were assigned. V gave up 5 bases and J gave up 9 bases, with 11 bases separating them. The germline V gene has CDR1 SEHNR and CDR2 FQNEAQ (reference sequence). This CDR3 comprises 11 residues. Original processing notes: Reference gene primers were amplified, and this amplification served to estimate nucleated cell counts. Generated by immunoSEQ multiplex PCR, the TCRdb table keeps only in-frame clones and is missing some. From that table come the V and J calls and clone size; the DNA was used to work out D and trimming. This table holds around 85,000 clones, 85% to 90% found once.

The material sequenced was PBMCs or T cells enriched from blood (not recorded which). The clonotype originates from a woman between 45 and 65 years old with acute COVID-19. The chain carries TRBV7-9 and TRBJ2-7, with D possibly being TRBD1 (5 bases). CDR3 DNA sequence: TGTGCCAGCAGCGAAGGGGATCCGCAGTACTTC. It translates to CASSEGDPQYF.